This T cell receptor (beta chain) originates from a study of T cells expressing NK-cell markers. Study outcomes and limitations: The study left the HCMV specificity of expanded NKG2C+ T cell clones unresolved. Where several donors were concerned, these clonotypes also led the CD3+CD56-NKG2C+ fraction.

Remarks on this clonotype: Its antigen is unidentified.

What made the TCR beta cDNA was 5'RACE template switching with UMIs. After re-calling the 5' RACE reads, TCRdb lists one entry per CDR3 protein, DNA absent. The specimen's table records roughly 380,000 distinct CDR3 sequences. The sequencing input was blood T cells: a sorted CD56 or NKG2C T cell subset, CD4+ or CD8+ T cells, or bulk PBMC T cells (not recorded which). The TCR comes from a man between 18 and 69 years old in good health.

The CDR3 spells CATSDGGAAGGPDTQYF. The chain uses TRBV24-1 and TRBJ2-3; TCRdb gives TRBD2 as the D gene, but with no DNA this cannot be confirmed. This CDR3 has 17 amino acids. CDR1 is KGHDR and CDR2 is SFDVKD in the germline V gene.